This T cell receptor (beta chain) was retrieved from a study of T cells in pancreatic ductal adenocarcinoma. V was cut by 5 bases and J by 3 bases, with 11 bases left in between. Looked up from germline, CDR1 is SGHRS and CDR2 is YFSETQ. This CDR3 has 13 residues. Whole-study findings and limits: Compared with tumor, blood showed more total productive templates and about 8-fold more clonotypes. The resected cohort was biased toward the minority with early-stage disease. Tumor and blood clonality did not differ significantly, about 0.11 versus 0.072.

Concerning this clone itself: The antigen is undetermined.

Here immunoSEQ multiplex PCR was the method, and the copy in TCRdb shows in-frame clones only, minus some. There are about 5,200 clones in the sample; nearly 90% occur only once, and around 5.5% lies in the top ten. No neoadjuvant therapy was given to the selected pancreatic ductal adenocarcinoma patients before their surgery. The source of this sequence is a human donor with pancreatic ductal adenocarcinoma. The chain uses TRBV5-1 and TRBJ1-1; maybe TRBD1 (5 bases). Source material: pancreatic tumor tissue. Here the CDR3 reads CASREGSDTEAFF. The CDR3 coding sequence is TGCGCCAGCAGGGAGGGGAGTGACACTGAAGCTTTCTTT.